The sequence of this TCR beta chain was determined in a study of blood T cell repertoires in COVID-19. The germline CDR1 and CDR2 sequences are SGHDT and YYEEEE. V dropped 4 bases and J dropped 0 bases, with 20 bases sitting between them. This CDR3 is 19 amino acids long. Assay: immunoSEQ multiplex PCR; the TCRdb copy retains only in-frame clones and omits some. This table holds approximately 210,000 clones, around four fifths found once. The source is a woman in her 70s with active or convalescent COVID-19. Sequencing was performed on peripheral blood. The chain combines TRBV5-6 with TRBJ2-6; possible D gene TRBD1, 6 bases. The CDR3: CASSPVKGEPPSGANVLTF. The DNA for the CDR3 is TGTGCCAGCAGCCCTGTGAAGGGGGAGCCTCCCTCTGGGGCCAACGTCCTGACTTTC.